Listed below are T cell receptor beta chains from one sample, sequenced in a study of OX40 agonist ivuxolimab in advanced cancers. Profiling relied on immunoSEQ multiplex PCR, and the TCRdb table lists in-frame clones only, not all of them. The table includes under 95,000 clones, 87% detected once. The starting material was CD4+ or CD8+ T cells sorted from blood, obtained in a trial of the OX40 agonist ivuxolimab. All receptors derive from an adult with an advanced solid tumor such as melanoma, head and neck, liver or kidney cancer. The CDR3 runs from the conserved cysteine through the conserved F or W. The D gene is left open where the match is weak. Only part of the rows carry a size: once, few, many, or a class if the clone is expanded.

- - TRBJ1-2 TRBV9 CASSVGEGWVYGYTF TGTGCCAGCAGCGTAGGAGAGGGGTGGGTCTATGGCTACACCTTC
- TRBD2 TRBJ2-7 TRBV9 CASSVEGGGAREQYF TGTGCCAGCAGCGTAGAGGGCGGGGGGGCACGCGAGCAGTACTTC
- TRBD2 TRBJ2-3 TRBV11-2 CASRSSGGAADTQYF TGTGCCAGCAGGTCTAGCGGGGGGGCAGCAGATACGCAGTATTTT
- - TRBJ2-5 TRBV7-9 CASSGRDFQETQYF TGTGCCAGCAGCGGCCGGGACTTCCAAGAGACCCAGTACTTC
- - TRBJ2-3 TRBV15 CATSRDRRGGDTQYF TGTGCCACCAGCAGAGATAGACGAGGAGGGGATACGCAGTATTTT
- TRBD1 TRBJ2-1 TRBV7-9 CASSPGDREVDEQFF TGTGCCAGCAGTCCGGGGGACAGGGAGGTTGATGAGCAGTTCTTC
- - TRBJ2-7 TRBV6-1 CASSEALMSAYEQYF TGTGCCAGCAGTGAAGCGCTAATGTCAGCCTACGAGCAGTACTTC
- - TRBJ2-5 TRBV6-5 CASSFGGPGETQYF TGTGCCAGCAGTTTCGGGGGGCCAGGGGAGACCCAGTACTTC
- - TRBJ1-2 TRBV7-9 CASSLDGSFYGYTF TGTGCCAGCAGCTTAGATGGGAGTTTCTATGGCTACACCTTC
- TRBD2 TRBJ2-1 TRBV28 CASSPRTSGLKNEQFF TGTGCCAGCAGCCCCCGGACTAGCGGGCTAAAGAATGAGCAGTTCTTC
- - TRBJ1-4 TRBV9 CASSVVIGEKLFF TGTGCCAGCAGCGTAGTAATCGGCGAAAAACTGTTTTTT
- - TRBJ1-3 TRBV6-1 CASTSEQDSGNTIYF TGTGCCAGCACCTCCGAACAGGACTCTGGAAACACCATATATTTT
- TRBD2 TRBJ2-3 TRBV15 CATSPTRGLGTDTQYF TGTGCCACCAGCCCTACGCGGGGGTTGGGGACAGATACGCAGTATTTT
once - TRBJ2-1 TRBV7-2 CASSLGGLTGPNNEQFF TGTGCCAGCAGCTTGGGAGGGTTGACAGGACCCAACAATGAGCAGTTCTTC
once TRBD1 TRBJ2-1 TRBV4-3 CASSQTDRAYNEQFF TGCGCCAGCAGCCAAACGGACAGGGCCTACAATGAGCAGTTCTTC
once TRBD2 TRBJ2-5 TRBV7-3 CASSLGVAGRGTQYF TGTGCCAGCAGCTTAGGGGTAGCGGGACGGGGGACCCAGTACTTC